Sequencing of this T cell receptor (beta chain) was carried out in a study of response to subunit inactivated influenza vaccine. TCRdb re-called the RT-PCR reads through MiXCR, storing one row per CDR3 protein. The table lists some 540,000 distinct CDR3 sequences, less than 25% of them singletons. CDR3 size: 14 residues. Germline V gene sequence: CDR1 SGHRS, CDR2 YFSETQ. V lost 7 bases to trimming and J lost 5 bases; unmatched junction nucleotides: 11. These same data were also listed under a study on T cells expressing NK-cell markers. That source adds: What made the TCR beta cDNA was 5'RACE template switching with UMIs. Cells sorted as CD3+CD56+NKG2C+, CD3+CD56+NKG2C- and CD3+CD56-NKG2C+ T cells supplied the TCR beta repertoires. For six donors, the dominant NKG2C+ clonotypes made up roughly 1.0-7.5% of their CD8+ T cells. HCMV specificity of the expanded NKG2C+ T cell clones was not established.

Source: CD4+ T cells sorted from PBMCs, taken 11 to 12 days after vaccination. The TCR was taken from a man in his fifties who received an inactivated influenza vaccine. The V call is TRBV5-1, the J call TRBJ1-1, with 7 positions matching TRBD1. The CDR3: CASARGASRTEAFF. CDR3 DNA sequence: TGCGCCAGCGCCAGGGGGGCCAGCAGGACTGAAGCTTTCTTT.